This entry features one TCR beta chain sequence. It lacks a known antigen. Within one base of it there is no much larger clone, and no base qualities were kept. Following the manufacturer's instructions, TCR beta CDR3 regions were amplified by multiplex PCR with the immunoSEQ immune profiling system. Sequencing was performed on an Illumina NextSeq system. Concerning the study's data processing: The immunoSEQ Analyzer platform handled processing of the sequence data, and clonality was calculated by taking the square root of Simpson's index of productive rearrangements. Similarity in V and J usage was quantified by Jensen-Shannon distance, and CDR3 generation probabilities were calculated with OLGA. Shared CDR3 sequences were searched in the immuneACCESS database (August 2020) and in VDJdb (December 2020). TCRdb holds this immuneACCESS table with in-frame rearrangements only. Some clones are missing; in checked studies, unresolved V genes explain under half, and the rest has no known cause. V, J and clone size reflect that table, while D and trimming were determined from the DNA. In all, the sample holds 22,000 or so clones, and around 87% of those were seen once. The ten biggest clones cover less than 1.5% of the sample.

This sample was taken from a study of monozygotic twins with cystic fibrosis (dated by TCRdb to the early 2020s). About the investigation overall: Barcoded libraries were made from 3 to 3.5 micrograms of fragmented DNA using around 15 PCR cycles. Data for three of the twin pairs had previously been reported in another context. Twins were ranked among 1,000 to 1,300 cohort participants for weight-for-height and FEVPerc (FEV1 disease centile) at the day of blood sampling. The cohort included ten female and six male twin pairs, mostly children and adolescents, aged about 2.0 to 36.4 years with a median of 9.1 years. To gauge how much genetics shapes V and J gene usage, the researchers compared TCR beta repertoires both within and across 16 monozygotic twin pairs who have cystic fibrosis.

In the germline V gene, CDR1 corresponds to MRHNA and CDR2 to SNTAGT. The V end gives up 3 bases and the J end 1 base, leaving 2 bases in the junction not matched to a gene. The CDR3 covers 15 residues, taking in both the cysteine and the phenylalanine. The DNA shown is the 45-base CDR3, in frame from base 1. The study at large found these results: Nucleotide-identical clonotype sharing was significantly higher within monozygotic CF twin pairs than between unrelated CF individuals (P = 0.000026, Mann-Whitney). Simpson clonality tended to be low (median approximately 0.0095), which suggests a naive-dominated repertoire, although clonality was higher in the most severely affected patients. The cohort was small, and no association was found between shared CDR3 numbers and age, concordance or disease severity. V gene usage was most similar to the co-twin in 13 of 16 pairs, and J usage was most similar to the co-twin in 8 of 16 pairs, which suggests genetic constraints.

The twin pairs came from the European Cystic Fibrosis Twin and Sibling Study Cohort, a cohort that recruited patients from 170 or so CF clinics across 14 European countries. Zygosity and CFTR genotype were confirmed in-house, and zygosity was tested by multiplex PCR of nine short tandem repeat loci. Peripheral blood was sampled from each twin, and clinical parameters were recorded on the day of blood sampling. Genomic DNA was isolated from peripheral blood cells with phenol/chloroform and kept in TE buffer at 4 degrees C. This receptor was identified in a woman in her 30s with cystic fibrosis. The sequenced material came from blood. The chain couples TRBV6-4 to TRBJ2-5, with 10 central nucleotides matching TRBD2. The sequenced DNA: TGTGCCAGCAGTGAGGCTAGCGGGGGCCAAGAGACCCAGTACTTC. Its translation reads: CASSEASGGQETQYF.